Listed below are T cell receptor beta chains from one sample, sequenced in a study of T-cell reconstitution after alpha-beta-depleted transplantation in children. TCRdb redid the calling of the PCR reads with MiXCR, one entry per CDR3 protein. The sample lists hundreds of thousands of distinct CDR3 sequences, about 16% occurring once. This sample comprised PBMCs, mostly from graft donor cells, obtained 360 days after TCRalphabeta/CD19-depleted stem cell transplant. The source is a boy under three years old who had a stem cell transplant for Wiskott-Aldrich syndrome, so the T cells may come from the graft donor. CDR3s include the opening cysteine and the closing phenylalanine or tryptophan. The D gene is left open where the match is weak. Clone size is stated in some rows and not others, as once, few, many or a class when expanded.

cdr3_aa	cdr3_nt	clone_size	j_call	d_call	v_call
CAIRVTGELFF	TGTGCCATCAGGGTCACCGGGGAGCTGTTTTTT	-	TRBJ2-2	-	TRBV10-3
CASSLGSRVDEQFF	TGCGCCAGCAGCTTAGGCAGTCGAGTCGATGAGCAGTTCTTC	few	TRBJ2-1	-	TRBV5-1
CASSLGRFYEQYF	TGTGCCAGCAGCTTAGGTCGGTTTTACGAGCAGTACTTC	many	TRBJ2-7	-	TRBV11-2
CASKGSTGELFF	TGCGCCAGCAAAGGAAGCACCGGGGAGCTGTTTTTT	many	TRBJ2-2	-	TRBV4-1
CASSWTSGGSDTQYF	TGTGCCAGCAGTTGGACTAGCGGGGGCTCCGATACGCAGTATTTT	-	TRBJ2-3	TRBD2	TRBV12-3/TRBV12-4
CSARWMGQTNSYEQYF	TGCAGTGCTAGATGGATGGGACAGACTAATTCCTACGAGCAGTACTTC	many	TRBJ2-7	TRBD1	TRBV20-1
CASSQGTGKYEQYF	TGTGCCAGCAGCCAAGGGACAGGGAAGTACGAGCAGTACTTC	-	TRBJ2-7	TRBD1	TRBV3-1
CASKGGSNTGELFF	TGCGCCAGCAAGGGGGGATCGAACACCGGGGAGCTGTTTTTT	-	TRBJ2-2	-	TRBV5-1
CASSLRTSGGPLAKNIQYF	TGCGCCAGCAGCTTGAGGACTAGCGGGGGGCCACTAGCCAAAAACATTCAGTACTTC	-	TRBJ2-4	TRBD2	TRBV5-1
CASSLHGIPSAGKETQYF	TGTGCCAGCAGCTTGCACGGTATTCCTAGTGCGGGAAAGGAGACCCAGTACTTC	few	TRBJ2-5	-	TRBV11-2
CASSLGLAGGLNEQYF	TGTGCCAGCAGCTTAGGCCTAGCGGGAGGGCTCAACGAGCAGTACTTC	many	TRBJ2-7	TRBD2	TRBV11-2
CSVGNLQSSNTGELFF	TGCAGCGTTGGTAACTTACAGAGCTCGAACACCGGGGAGCTGTTTTTT	-	TRBJ2-2	-	TRBV29-1
CSARGEALRTQYF	TGCAGTGCTAGAGGAGAGGCGCTCCGGACCCAGTACTTC	few	TRBJ2-5	-	TRBV20-1
CASSLFWTAGELFF	TGTGCCAGCAGCTTATTTTGGACCGCCGGGGAGCTGTTTTTT	-	TRBJ2-2	-	TRBV7-8
CAISDFGTGHQETQYF	TGTGCCATCAGTGATTTCGGGACAGGGCACCAAGAGACCCAGTACTTC	-	TRBJ2-5	TRBD1	TRBV10-3
CSARFLAGLTTGELFF	TGCAGTGCTAGATTTCTAGCGGGGCTTACGACCGGGGAGCTGTTTTTT	few	TRBJ2-2	TRBD2	TRBV20-1
CASSLEGTDEPQHF	TGCGCCAGCAGCTTGGAGGGTACCGATGAGCCCCAGCATTTT	many	TRBJ1-5	-	TRBV5-1
CSVGVTRKETQYF	TGCAGCGTTGGGGTAACAAGGAAAGAGACCCAGTACTTC	-	TRBJ2-5	-	TRBV29-1
CASSLTSGRPWDTGELFF	TGTGCCAGCAGCTTAACTAGCGGGAGGCCGTGGGACACCGGGGAGCTGTTTTTT	-	TRBJ2-2	TRBD2	TRBV7-6
CASSEKWLAGYTGELFF	TGTGCCAGCAGTGAAAAGTGGCTAGCGGGCTACACCGGGGAGCTGTTTTTT	-	TRBJ2-2	TRBD2	TRBV2
CATQKYTGELFF	TGCGCCACCCAGAAGTACACCGGGGAGCTGTTTTTT	few	TRBJ2-2	-	TRBV10-1
CASSQDLLGLTDTQYF	TGTGCCAGCAGCCAAGATCTTCTGGGACTCACAGATACGCAGTATTTT	-	TRBJ2-3	-	TRBV3-1
CASSLRPGQRRGEQFF	TGTGCCAGCAGCTTAAGGCCGGGACAGAGAAGGGGTGAGCAGTTCTTC	-	TRBJ2-1	TRBD1	TRBV11-1
CASSYVRQGKTEAFF	TGTGCCAGCAGTTACGTACGACAGGGGAAGACTGAAGCTTTCTTT	-	TRBJ1-1	TRBD1	TRBV6-6
CASSWSRGRLDNEQFF	TGTGCCAGCAGTTGGTCCAGAGGCCGGCTTGACAATGAGCAGTTCTTC	-	TRBJ2-1	-	TRBV6-2/TRBV6-3
CASSEGSTYNEQFF	TGTGCCAGCAGTGAGGGTAGTACCTACAATGAGCAGTTCTTC	few	TRBJ2-1	-	TRBV2
CASSLVWGSRTEAFF	TGCGCCAGCAGCTTGGTTTGGGGGTCAAGAACTGAAGCTTTCTTT	-	TRBJ1-1	-	TRBV5-1
CASSQVMAGWETQYF	TGCGCCAGCAGCCAAGTGATGGCAGGGTGGGAGACCCAGTACTTC	-	TRBJ2-5	-	TRBV4-3
CAWSSIAVNNEQFF	TGTGCCTGGAGTTCAATAGCGGTGAACAATGAGCAGTTCTTC	-	TRBJ2-1	-	TRBV30
CASSESGTSGRFSYEQYF	TGTGCCAGCAGTGAATCGGGGACTAGCGGGAGATTCTCCTACGAGCAGTACTTC	-	TRBJ2-7	TRBD2	TRBV25-1
CASSPRLAGGPRGTDTQYF	TGTGCCAGCAGTCCTCGACTAGCGGGGGGGCCAAGGGGCACAGATACGCAGTATTTT	-	TRBJ2-3	TRBD2	TRBV27
CASSEGTAHSPLHF	TGTGCCAGCAGTGAGGGGACCGCGCATTCACCCCTCCACTTT	few	TRBJ1-6	-	TRBV2
CASSYSPDSHGYTF	TGTGCCAGCAGTTACTCCCCGGACAGTCATGGCTACACCTTC	-	TRBJ1-2	-	TRBV6-5
CASSPPGSTDTQYF	TGCGCCAGCAGCCCCCCGGGTAGTACAGATACGCAGTATTTT	many	TRBJ2-3	-	TRBV5-1
CASQGQGKETQYF	TGTGCCAGCCAGGGACAGGGAAAAGAGACCCAGTACTTC	-	TRBJ2-5	TRBD1	TRBV7-9
CAWESSGSYNEQFF	TGTGCCTGGGAATCTAGCGGGAGTTACAATGAGCAGTTCTTC	few	TRBJ2-1	TRBD2	TRBV30
CASNGLGRGQETQYF	TGTGCCAGCAACGGGCTCGGTCGTGGGCAAGAGACCCAGTACTTC	many	TRBJ2-5	-	TRBV28
CASSLHKATEQYF	TGTGCCAGCAGTTTGCACAAGGCGACTGAGCAGTACTTC	many	TRBJ2-7	-	TRBV12-3/TRBV12-4
CASSEGQPTYNEQFF	TGTGCCAGCAGTGAAGGACAGCCTACCTACAATGAGCAGTTCTTC	-	TRBJ2-1	-	TRBV2
CASSLGDNQYF	TGCGCCAGCAGCTTGGGGGACAACCAGTACTTC	-	TRBJ2-5	-	TRBV5-1
CASSLDRAPEAFF	TGTGCCAGCAGTTTGGACAGGGCCCCTGAAGCTTTCTTT	few	TRBJ1-1	TRBD1	TRBV12-3/TRBV12-4
CASSFRTSSKGNTGELFF	TGTGCCAGCAGCTTTAGGACTAGCTCCAAAGGGAACACCGGGGAGCTGTTTTTT	-	TRBJ2-2	TRBD2	TRBV11-1
CASSFLLNYEQYF	TGTGCCAGCAGTTTTCTACTAAACTACGAGCAGTACTTC	many	TRBJ2-7	-	TRBV12-3/TRBV12-4
CASSLKRGSYNEQFF	TGTGCCAGCAGTTTGAAGCGGGGCTCCTACAATGAGCAGTTCTTC	-	TRBJ2-1	TRBD2	TRBV27
CSALRAGPQRDTQYF	TGCAGTGCGCTAAGGGCTGGGCCTCAAAGAGATACGCAGTATTTT	few	TRBJ2-3	-	TRBV20-1
CASSLEGVNEQYF	TGCGCCAGCAGCTTGGAAGGGGTCAACGAGCAGTACTTC	few	TRBJ2-7	-	TRBV5-1
CASSRLEGYNEQFF	TGTGCCAGCAGCCGACTAGAGGGGTACAATGAGCAGTTCTTC	many	TRBJ2-1	-	TRBV7-8
CASSRELHSNQPQHF	TGCGCCAGCAGCCGAGAACTCCATAGCAATCAGCCCCAGCATTTT	-	TRBJ1-5	-	TRBV4-1
CASSLTAYTQYF	TGTGCCAGCAGTTTAACAGCCTATACCCAGTACTTC	-	TRBJ2-5	-	TRBV12-3/TRBV12-4
CASSIYRKTGASYNEQFF	TGTGCCAGCAGCATCTACCGAAAGACAGGGGCTTCCTACAATGAGCAGTTCTTC	few	TRBJ2-1	TRBD1	TRBV5-6